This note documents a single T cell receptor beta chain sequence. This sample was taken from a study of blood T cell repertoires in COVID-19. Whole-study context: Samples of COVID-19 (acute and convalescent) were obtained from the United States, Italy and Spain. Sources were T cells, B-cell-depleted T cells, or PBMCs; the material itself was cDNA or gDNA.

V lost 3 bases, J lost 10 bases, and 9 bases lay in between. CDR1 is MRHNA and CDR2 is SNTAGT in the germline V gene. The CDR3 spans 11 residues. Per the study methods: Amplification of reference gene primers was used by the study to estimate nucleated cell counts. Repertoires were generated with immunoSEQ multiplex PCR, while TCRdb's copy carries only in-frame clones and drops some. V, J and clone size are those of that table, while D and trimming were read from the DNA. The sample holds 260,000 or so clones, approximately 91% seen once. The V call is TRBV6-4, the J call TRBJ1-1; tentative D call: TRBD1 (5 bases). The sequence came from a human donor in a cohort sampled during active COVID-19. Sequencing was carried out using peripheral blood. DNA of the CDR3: TGTGCCAGCAGTGAATTCAGGGCAGCTTTCTTT. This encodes CASSEFRAAFF.